This TCR beta chain is from a study of blood T cell repertoires in COVID-19. Study as a whole: Specimens from acute and convalescent COVID-19 originated in the United States, Italy and Spain.

The authors' processing: Quantification of nucleated cells was approximated via reference gene primer amplification. Libraries were prepared by immunoSEQ multiplex PCR; TCRdb keeps only in-frame clonotypes and omits some of them. V and J calls and clone size are given by that table; D and trimming were obtained from the DNA. The table shows 250,000 or so clones, with about 88% occurring only once. Germline CDR1 SEHNR, CDR2 FQNEAQ (reference sequence). There are 16 residues in the CDR3. J was trimmed by 8 bases and V by 5 bases; bases with no gene match: 12. Specimen: peripheral blood. This chain uses TRBV7-9 with TRBJ1-3, with TRBD1 matching 10 bases. This TCR was sampled from a middle-aged woman who had recovered from COVID-19. This CDR3 reads CASSIRTGGVPDTIYF. As DNA, the CDR3 is TGTGCCAGCAGCATTCGGACAGGGGGAGTCCCCGACACCATATATTTT.